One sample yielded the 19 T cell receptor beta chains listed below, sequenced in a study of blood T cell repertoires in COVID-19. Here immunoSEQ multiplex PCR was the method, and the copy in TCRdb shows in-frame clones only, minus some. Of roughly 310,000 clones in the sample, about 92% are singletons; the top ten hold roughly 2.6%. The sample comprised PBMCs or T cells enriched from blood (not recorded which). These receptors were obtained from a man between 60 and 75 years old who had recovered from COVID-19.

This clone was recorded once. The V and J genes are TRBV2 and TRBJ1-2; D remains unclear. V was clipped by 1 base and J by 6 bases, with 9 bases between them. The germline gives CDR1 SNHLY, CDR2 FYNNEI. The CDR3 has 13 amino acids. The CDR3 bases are TGTGCCAGCAGTGAAGGGGCTATCGATGGCTACACCTTC. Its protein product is CASSEGAIDGYTF.

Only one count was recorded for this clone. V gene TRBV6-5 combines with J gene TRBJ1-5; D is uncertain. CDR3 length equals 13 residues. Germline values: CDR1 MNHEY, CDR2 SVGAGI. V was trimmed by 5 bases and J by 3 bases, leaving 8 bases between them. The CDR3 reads CASSNLFNQPQHF. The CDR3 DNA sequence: TGTGCCAGCAGTAATCTGTTCAATCAGCCCCAGCATTTT.

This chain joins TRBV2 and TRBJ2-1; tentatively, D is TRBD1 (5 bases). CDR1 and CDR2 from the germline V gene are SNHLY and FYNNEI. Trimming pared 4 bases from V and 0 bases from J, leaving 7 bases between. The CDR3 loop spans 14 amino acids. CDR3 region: CASSGTGSYNEQFF. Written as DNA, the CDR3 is TGTGCCAGCAGTGGAACAGGCTCCTACAATGAGCAGTTCTTC.

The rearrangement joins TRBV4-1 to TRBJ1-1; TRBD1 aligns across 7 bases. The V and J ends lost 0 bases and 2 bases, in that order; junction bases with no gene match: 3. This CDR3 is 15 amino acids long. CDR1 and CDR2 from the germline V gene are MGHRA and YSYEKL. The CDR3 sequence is CASSQDGQVNTEAFF. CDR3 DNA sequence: TGCGCCAGCAGCCAAGATGGACAGGTCAACACTGAAGCTTTCTTT.

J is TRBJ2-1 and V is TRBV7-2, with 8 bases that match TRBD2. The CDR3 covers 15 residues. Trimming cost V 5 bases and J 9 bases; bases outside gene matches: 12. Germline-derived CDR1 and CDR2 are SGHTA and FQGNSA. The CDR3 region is CASSLGGALMSEQFF. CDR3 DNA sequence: TGTGCCAGCAGCCTCGGGGGGGCCTTGATGAGTGAGCAGTTCTTC.

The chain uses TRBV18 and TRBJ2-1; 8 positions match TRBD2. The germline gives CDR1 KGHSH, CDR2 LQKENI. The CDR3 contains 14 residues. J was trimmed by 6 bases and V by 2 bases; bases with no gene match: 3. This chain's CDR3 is CASSPGTSPNEQFF. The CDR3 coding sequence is TGTGCCAGCTCACCAGGGACTAGTCCCAATGAGCAGTTCTTC.

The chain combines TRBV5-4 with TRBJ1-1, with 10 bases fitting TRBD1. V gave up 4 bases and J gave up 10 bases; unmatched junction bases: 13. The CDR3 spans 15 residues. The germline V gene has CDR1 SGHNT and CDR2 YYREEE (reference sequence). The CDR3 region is CASSAQPTGGKVAFF. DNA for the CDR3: TGTGCCAGCAGCGCCCAACCGACAGGGGGCAAAGTAGCTTTCTTT.

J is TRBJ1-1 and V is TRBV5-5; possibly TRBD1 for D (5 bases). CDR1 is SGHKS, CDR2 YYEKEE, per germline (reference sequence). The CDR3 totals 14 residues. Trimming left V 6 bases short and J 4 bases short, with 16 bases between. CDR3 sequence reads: CASIKSGQGTEAFF. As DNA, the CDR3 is TGTGCCAGCATCAAATCTGGGCAGGGCACTGAAGCTTTCTTT. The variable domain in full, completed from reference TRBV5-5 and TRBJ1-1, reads DAGVTQSPTHLIKTRGQQVTLRCSPISGHKSVSWYQQVLGQGPQFIFQYYEKEERGRGNFPDRFSARQFPNYSSELNVNALLLGDSALYLCASIKSGQGTEAFFGQGTRLTVV.

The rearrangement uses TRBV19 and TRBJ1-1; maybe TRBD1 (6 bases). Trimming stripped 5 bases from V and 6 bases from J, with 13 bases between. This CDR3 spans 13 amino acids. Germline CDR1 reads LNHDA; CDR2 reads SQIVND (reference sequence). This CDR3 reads CASSPNRVAEAFF. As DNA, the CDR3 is TGTGCCAGTAGTCCCAACAGGGTGGCTGAAGCTTTCTTT.

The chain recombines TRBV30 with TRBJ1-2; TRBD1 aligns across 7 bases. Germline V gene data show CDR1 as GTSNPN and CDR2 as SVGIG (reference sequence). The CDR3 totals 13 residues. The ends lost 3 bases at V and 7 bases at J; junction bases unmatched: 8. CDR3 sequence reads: CAWSRDRPLGYTF. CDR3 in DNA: TGTGCCTGGAGCCGGGACAGACCTCTTGGCTACACCTTC.

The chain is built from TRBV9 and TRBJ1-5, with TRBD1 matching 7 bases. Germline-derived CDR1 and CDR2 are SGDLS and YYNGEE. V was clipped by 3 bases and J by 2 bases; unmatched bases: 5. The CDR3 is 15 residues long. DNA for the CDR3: TGTGCCAGCAGCGGAGGGGGCGCGGGCAATCAGCCCCAGCATTTT. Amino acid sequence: CASSGGGAGNQPQHF.

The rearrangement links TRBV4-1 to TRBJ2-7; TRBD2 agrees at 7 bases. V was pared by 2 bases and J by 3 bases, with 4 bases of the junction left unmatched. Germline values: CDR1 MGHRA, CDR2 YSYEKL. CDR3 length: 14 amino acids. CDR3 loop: CASSQRASGYEQYF. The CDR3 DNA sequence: TGCGCCAGCAGCCAAAGGGCTAGCGGCTACGAGCAGTACTTC.

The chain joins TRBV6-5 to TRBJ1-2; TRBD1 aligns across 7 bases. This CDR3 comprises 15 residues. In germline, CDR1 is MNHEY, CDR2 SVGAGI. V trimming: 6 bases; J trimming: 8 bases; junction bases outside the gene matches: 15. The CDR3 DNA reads TGTGCCAGCAGGGCCCCCCCGGGACAGCCTTCGGGCTACACCTTC. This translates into CASRAPPGQPSGYTF.

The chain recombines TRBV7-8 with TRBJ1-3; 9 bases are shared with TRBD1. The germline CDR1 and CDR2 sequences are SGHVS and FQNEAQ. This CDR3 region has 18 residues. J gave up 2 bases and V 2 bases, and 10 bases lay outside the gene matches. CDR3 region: CASSLRFIGQGPGNTIYF. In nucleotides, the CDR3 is TGTGCCAGCAGCTTACGATTTATAGGACAGGGGCCTGGAAACACCATATATTTT.

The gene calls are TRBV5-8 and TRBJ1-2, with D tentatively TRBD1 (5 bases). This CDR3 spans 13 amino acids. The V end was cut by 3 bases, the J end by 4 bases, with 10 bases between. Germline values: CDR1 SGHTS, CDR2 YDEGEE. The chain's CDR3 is CASSSLDSYGYTF. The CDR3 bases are TGTGCCAGCAGCTCCCTCGACAGCTATGGCTACACCTTC.

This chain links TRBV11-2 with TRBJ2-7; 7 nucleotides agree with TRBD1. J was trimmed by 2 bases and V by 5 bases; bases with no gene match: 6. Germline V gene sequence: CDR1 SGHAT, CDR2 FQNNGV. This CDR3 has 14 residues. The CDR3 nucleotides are TGTGCCAGCAGCCTCGACAGGGTTACCTACGAGCAGTACTTC. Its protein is CASSLDRVTYEQYF.

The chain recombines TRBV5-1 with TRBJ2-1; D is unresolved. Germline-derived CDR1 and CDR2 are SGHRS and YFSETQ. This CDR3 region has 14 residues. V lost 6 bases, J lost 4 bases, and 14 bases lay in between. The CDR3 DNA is TGCGCCAGCACCGACACGAATCTATACAATGAGCAGTTCTTC. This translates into CASTDTNLYNEQFF. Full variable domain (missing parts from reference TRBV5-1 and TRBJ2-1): KAGVTQTPRYLIKTRGQQVTLSCSPISGHRSVSWYQQTPGQGLQFLFEYFSETQRNKGNFPGRFSGRQFSNSRSEMNVSTLELGDSALYLCASTDTNLYNEQFFGPGTRLTVL.

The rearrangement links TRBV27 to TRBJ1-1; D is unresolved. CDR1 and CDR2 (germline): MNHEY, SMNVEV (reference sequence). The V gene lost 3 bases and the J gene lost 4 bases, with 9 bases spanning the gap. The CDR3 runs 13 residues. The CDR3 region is CASSLEGSTEAFF. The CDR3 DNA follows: TGTGCCAGCAGTTTGGAGGGATCCACTGAAGCTTTCTTT.

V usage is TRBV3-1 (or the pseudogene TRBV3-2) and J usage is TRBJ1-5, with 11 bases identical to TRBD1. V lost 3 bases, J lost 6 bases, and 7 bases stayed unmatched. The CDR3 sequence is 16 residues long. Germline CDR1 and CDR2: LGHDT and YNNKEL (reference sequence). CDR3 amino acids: CASSQAGTGGTQPQHF. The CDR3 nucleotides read TGTGCCAGCAGCCAGGCCGGGACAGGGGGTACTCAGCCCCAGCATTTT.